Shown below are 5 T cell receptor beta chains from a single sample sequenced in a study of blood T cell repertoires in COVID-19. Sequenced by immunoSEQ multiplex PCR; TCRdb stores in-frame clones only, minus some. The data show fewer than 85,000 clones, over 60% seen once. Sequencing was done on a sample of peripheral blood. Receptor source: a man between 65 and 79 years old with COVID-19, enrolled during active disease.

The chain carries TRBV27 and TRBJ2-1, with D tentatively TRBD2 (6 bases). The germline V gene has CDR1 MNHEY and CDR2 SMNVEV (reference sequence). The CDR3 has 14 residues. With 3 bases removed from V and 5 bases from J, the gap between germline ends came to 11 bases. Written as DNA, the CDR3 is TGTGCCAGCAGTTTCGGAGGGCAGGACAATGAGCAGTTCTTC. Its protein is CASSFGGQDNEQFF.

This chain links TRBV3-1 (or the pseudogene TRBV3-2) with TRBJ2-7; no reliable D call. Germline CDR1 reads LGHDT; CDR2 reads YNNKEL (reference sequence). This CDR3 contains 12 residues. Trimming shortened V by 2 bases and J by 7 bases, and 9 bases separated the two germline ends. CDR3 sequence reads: CASSQFRGEQYF. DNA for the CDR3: TGTGCCAGCAGCCAATTTCGAGGTGAGCAGTACTTC.

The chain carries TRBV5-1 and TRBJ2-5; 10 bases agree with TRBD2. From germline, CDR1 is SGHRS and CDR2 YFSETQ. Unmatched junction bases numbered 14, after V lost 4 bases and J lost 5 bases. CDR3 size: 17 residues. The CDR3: CASSPVNLAGVWETQYF. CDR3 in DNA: TGCGCCAGCAGCCCCGTTAACCTAGCGGGAGTTTGGGAGACCCAGTACTTC.

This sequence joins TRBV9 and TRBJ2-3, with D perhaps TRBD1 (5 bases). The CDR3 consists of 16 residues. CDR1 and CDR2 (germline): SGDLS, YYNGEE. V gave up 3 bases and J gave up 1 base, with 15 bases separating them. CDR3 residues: CASSGGLPAGTDTQYF. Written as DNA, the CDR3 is TGTGCCAGCAGCGGGGGCCTCCCAGCTGGCACAGATACGCAGTATTTT.

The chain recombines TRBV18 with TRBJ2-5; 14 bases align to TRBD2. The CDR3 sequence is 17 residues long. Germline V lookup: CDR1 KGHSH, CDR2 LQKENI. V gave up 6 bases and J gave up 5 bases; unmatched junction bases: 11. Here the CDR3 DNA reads TGTGCCAGCTCGCCCGGGACTAGCGGGAGTTTTGCGGAGACCCAGTACTTC. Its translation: CASSPGTSGSFAETQYF.